The 18 T cell receptor beta chains given below trace back to one sample, sequenced in a study of T cell repertoires in cytomegalovirus infection. TCRdb processed the reads anew with MiXCR; each CDR3 protein has one entry. The sample has around 130,000 distinct CDR3 sequences, almost 9% seen once. The sequencing input was PBMCs. Source of these receptors: a human donor in good health (CMV status not recorded). Some clones in this sample may be carry-over from other donors' samples.

This clonotype was counted ten times or more. This chain links TRBV6-5 with TRBJ2-2; perhaps TRBD1 as D (6 bases). The CDR3 sequence is 16 residues long. The V and J ends lost 6 bases and 1 base respectively, with 15 bases between them. Germline assignment: CDR1 MNHEY and CDR2 SVGAGI. CDR3 region: CASSRYSGQNTGELFF. The CDR3 DNA is TGTGCCAGCAGCCGTTACTCGGGACAGAACACCGGGGAGCTGTTTTTT.

This clonotype ranks as medium-sized. The V gene is TRBV7-2, the J gene TRBJ2-5; D assignment may be TRBD1 or TRBD2 (6 bases each). The V end was cut by 5 bases, the J end by 0 bases, with 16 bases between. CDR1 is SGHTA and CDR2 is FQGNSA in the germline V gene. This CDR3 has 16 amino acids. In nucleotides, the CDR3 is TGTGCCAGCAGCCCAAGTAGGGGGGCGTACCAAGAGACCCAGTACTTC. Translating gives CASSPSRGAYQETQYF. The full variable domain, with the rest looked up from reference TRBV7-2 and TRBJ2-5, is GAGVSQSPSNKVTEKGKDVELRCDPISGHTALYWYRQSLGQGLEFLIYFQGNSAPDKSGLPSDRFSAERTGGSVSTLTIQRTQQEDSAVYLCASSPSRGAYQETQYFGPGTRLLVL.

This clonotype showed up many times. This chain links TRBV18 with TRBJ2-1; maybe TRBD2 (5 bases). The CDR3 is 13 residues long. Germline CDR1 KGHSH, CDR2 LQKENI. Deletions cut 3 bases from V and 10 bases from J, with 13 bases between. Here the CDR3 DNA reads TGTGCCAGCTCACCCACTAGTTTCGAGGAGCAGTTCTTC. Translated, it gives CASSPTSFEEQFF.

At least ten counts were recorded for this clonotype. The chain is built from TRBV7-9 and TRBJ1-5; the D gene is possibly TRBD1 (5 bases). Germline V CDR1 and CDR2: SEHNR, FQNEAQ (reference sequence). The CDR3 has 14 amino acids. Trimming cost V 5 bases and J 6 bases, with 14 bases left between them. As DNA, the CDR3 is TGTGCCAGCAGCCCCTCGGGGGAGGCTCAGCCCCAGCATTTT. Protein: CASSPSGEAQPQHF.

The table lists this clonotype with many counts. The CDR3 here is CASSAGGYEQYF. For the CDR3, the DNA is TGTGCCAGCAGCGCCGGTGGGTACGAGCAGTACTTC. The chain is built from TRBV7-6 and TRBJ2-7; D unresolved. The germline V and J ends were trimmed by 5 bases and 4 bases, with 9 bases remaining between them. Germline V gene sequence: CDR1 SGHVS, CDR2 FNYEAQ. CDR3 size: 12 residues.

This clonotype was counted many times. This chain connects TRBV7-9 to TRBJ1-6; TRBD1 matches 8 bases. V was pared by 1 base and J by 8 bases, with 4 bases of the junction left unmatched. Germline CDR1 and CDR2: SEHNR and FQNEAQ (reference sequence). The CDR3 runs 15 residues. The CDR3: CASSLVGTGDSPLHF. DNA of the CDR3: TGTGCCAGCAGCTTAGTTGGGACAGGAGATTCACCCCTCCACTTT.

In its sample, this clonotype was seen many times. The CDR3 DNA follows: TGCAGCGTGGGGGGGACAGCCTACGAGCAGTACTTC. Its protein is CSVGGTAYEQYF. The chain couples TRBV29-1 to TRBJ2-7; tentatively, D is TRBD1 or TRBD2 (7 bases each). The CDR3 spans 12 residues. Looked up from germline, CDR1 is SQVTM and CDR2 is ANQGSEA. The V gene lost 6 bases and the J gene lost 2 bases, with 11 bases spanning the gap.

There are many counts of this clonotype. The gene calls are TRBV7-2 and TRBJ1-2; D gene unclear. Trimming removed 1 base at V and 7 bases at J, with 4 bases between. This CDR3 is 11 amino acids long. The V gene's germline CDR1 is SGHTA and CDR2 FQGNSA. The CDR3 sequence is CASSLDSGYTF. The DNA for the CDR3 is TGTGCCAGCAGCTTAGACAGTGGCTACACCTTC.

This clonotype was observed a handful of times. The rearrangement links TRBV20-1 to TRBJ1-4; 7 bases match TRBD1. V dropped 0 bases and J dropped 7; count of bases not matched to a gene: 8. The CDR3 contains 15 residues. The germline CDR1 and CDR2 sequences are DFQATT and SNEGSKA (reference sequence). The CDR3 sequence: CSAREEAGGSEKLFF. DNA for the CDR3: TGCAGTGCTAGAGAGGAGGCAGGGGGAAGTGAAAAACTGTTTTTT.

This clonotype was picked up a small number of times. The chain recombines TRBV2 with TRBJ1-3; a weak D match, TRBD1 (5 bases). V shed 2 bases and J shed 0 bases, with 11 bases lying between them. The CDR3 length is 16 residues. CDR1 SNHLY and CDR2 FYNNEI come from the germline V gene. The CDR3 nucleotides are TGTGCCAGCAGTGAAAGACAGCCGAGCTCTGGAAACACCATATATTTT. Encoded protein: CASSERQPSSGNTIYF.

This clonotype was recorded many times. V and J are TRBV29-1 and TRBJ2-2, with D unclear. Germline CDR1 SQVTM, CDR2 ANQGSEA. The length of the CDR3 is 14 residues. V was clipped by 6 bases and J by 7 bases, with 18 bases between them. CDR3 region: CSVSSRINGGELFF. As DNA, the CDR3 is TGCAGCGTCAGCAGTCGGATCAATGGCGGGGAGCTGTTTTTT.

This clonotype was seen many times. This sequence joins TRBV3-1 and TRBJ1-3; D may be TRBD1 (5 bases). With 11 bases removed from V and 5 bases from J, the gap between germline ends came to 16 bases. The length of the CDR3 is 13 residues. Germline V gene sequence: CDR1 LGHDT, CDR2 YNNKEL (reference sequence). The CDR3 is CAVTGDNRNTIYF. DNA for the CDR3: TGTGCCGTCACAGGAGACAACAGAAACACCATATATTTT.

In this sample, this clonotype turned up many times. The chain is built from TRBV12-3 or TRBV12-4 and TRBJ2-7; 9 positions agree with TRBD1. J lost 0 bases, V lost 5 bases, and 11 bases had no gene match. The CDR3 extends over 17 amino acids. CDR3: CASSPDRGTFSSYEQYF. The CDR3 DNA sequence: TGTGCCAGCAGTCCGGACAGGGGAACTTTTAGCTCCTACGAGCAGTACTTC.

This clonotype was recorded at least ten times. The rearrangement links TRBV7-2 to TRBJ1-2, with TRBD1 matching 8 bases. V lost 5 bases, J lost 6 bases, and 11 bases stayed unmatched. This CDR3 is 15 amino acids long. Looked up from germline, CDR1 is SGHTA and CDR2 is FQGNSA. The CDR3 is CASSTGGTGRDGYTF. As DNA, the CDR3 is TGTGCCAGCAGCACAGGGGGTACAGGGCGCGATGGCTACACCTTC.

The chain combines TRBV5-1 with TRBJ1-1, with TRBD1 as a possible D gene (6 bases). The V gene lost 0 bases and the J gene lost 2 bases, with 11 bases spanning the gap. CDR1 SGHRS and CDR2 YFSETQ come from the germline V gene. The CDR3 totals 15 residues. The CDR3 reads CASSLEGQSNTEAFF. The DNA of the CDR3 is TGCGCCAGCAGCTTGGAAGGACAGTCCAACACTGAAGCTTTCTTT.

This clonotype was seen at least ten times. The rearrangement uses TRBV7-2 and TRBJ1-3; 7 nucleotides align to TRBD1. This CDR3 has 16 residues. Germline V gene data show CDR1 as SGHTA and CDR2 as FQGNSA. Trimming took 1 base from V and 2 from J; bases not matched to a gene: 5. The CDR3, as DNA: TGTGCCAGCAGCTTAGATCCAGGGGGAACTGGAAACACCATATATTTT. Translated, it gives CASSLDPGGTGNTIYF.

The rearrangement joins TRBV3-1 to TRBJ2-7; D may be TRBD1 (6 bases). This CDR3 is 16 amino acids long. Germline V gives CDR1 LGHDT, CDR2 YNNKEL (reference sequence). The ends were cut back, 0 bases at V and 6 bases at J, with 18 bases in the middle. CDR3 region: CASSQEKARGYSEQYF. DNA of the CDR3: TGTGCCAGCAGCCAAGAGAAGGCCAGGGGCTACTCCGAGCAGTACTTC.

This clonotype has a handful of counts. V and J are TRBV20-1 and TRBJ2-3; D possibly matches TRBD1 or TRBD2 (5 bases each). Germline loops: CDR1 DFQATT, CDR2 SNEGSKA (reference sequence). V was pared by 3 bases and J by 3 bases, with 10 bases between. The CDR3 totals 13 residues. CDR3 coding DNA: TGCAGTGCTAGGGGACCGGGAACAGATACGCAGTATTTT. It codes for CSARGPGTDTQYF.